This T cell receptor beta chain was found in a study of CD8+ T cells in alopecia areata. Background on the study: Each day, treated patients took oral tofacitinib twice, at 5 to 10 mg per dose. Findings of the study overall: With one nonresponder, baseline CD8+ expansion's link to response remains uncertain. With patients, TCR sharing proved less clear than in mice, a difference possibly related to HLA. Lesional scalp, especially alopecia totalis/universalis, showed higher clonality than normal scalp.

In regard to this clone: Its antigen is unknown.

Extraction of RNA preceded its reverse transcription into cDNA, which served as the sequencing template. Libraries were prepared by immunoSEQ multiplex PCR; TCRdb keeps only in-frame clonotypes and omits some of them. Of 150,000 to 200,000 clones in the sample, 58% are singletons; the top ten hold about a sixth. Treatment denoted: oral pan-JAK inhibitor, 5-10 mg twice daily. The CDR3 runs to 15 residues. Germline V gene sequence: CDR1 SQVTM, CDR2 ANQGSEA. Trimming took 7 bases from V and 1 from J, leaving 16 bases between them. The chain recombines TRBV29-1 with TRBJ2-2; D remains unclear. This TCR was recovered from a human donor with alopecia areata. Source: CD4+ T cells sorted from blood, taken around week 55, from a patient treated with tofacitinib. This CDR3 is CSASRNHLNTGELFF. For the CDR3, the DNA is TGCAGCGCCAGCAGGAACCACCTGAACACCGGGGAGCTGTTTTTT.